The sequence of this T cell receptor beta chain was determined in a study of T cells in narcolepsy. This CDR3 contains 13 residues. Germline values: CDR1 LGHNA, CDR2 YNFKEQ. V lost 0 bases and J 5 bases, leaving 5 bases between the germline ends. Assay: immunoSEQ multiplex PCR; the TCRdb copy retains only in-frame clones and omits some. Here the sample spans 20,000 to 30,000 clones, 55% to 65% being singletons. Study outcomes and limitations: Reportedly, autoreactive clonotypes were serially detected in patients' blood but not controls'.

This clone was recorded a few times. Its antigen remains unidentified. Sequencing input: memory (CD45RA-) CD4+ T cells from blood. The clonotype comes from a human donor in good health. The chain links TRBV4-2 to TRBJ2-1, with D uncertain. DNA for the CDR3: TGTGCCAGCAGCCAAGATACGAACAATGAGCAGTTCTTC. This gives the protein CASSQDTNNEQFF.